The 29 T cell receptor beta chains listed next were all sequenced from one sample in a study of post-analysis software for immune sequencing data. Prepared TCR beta cDNA libraries contained unique molecular identifiers. TCRdb called the PCR reads again in MiXCR, with one record for every CDR3 protein. Here the sample spans about 680,000 distinct CDR3 sequences, over 45% being singletons. Study findings and constraints: Comparison of patients with controls showed about 5 TRBV segments more frequent in patients, TRBV5-6, TRBV5-1 and TRBV20-1 among them.

Their target antigens are unknown. Sequencing was performed on blood. These receptors all stem from a girl aged 2 to 10 with multiple sclerosis.

The rearrangement joins TRBV20-1 to TRBJ1-2; 8 positions agree with TRBD1. Per the germline V gene, CDR1 is DFQATT and CDR2 is SNEGSKA (reference sequence). The junction had 9 bases not matched to a gene; V was cut back by 0 bases and J by 3 bases. This CDR3 is 16 amino acids long. The CDR3 loop is CSARDRQGNVYYGYTF. CDR3 DNA sequence: TGCAGTGCTAGAGATAGACAGGGGAACGTCTACTATGGCTACACCTTC.

This chain joins TRBV7-9 and TRBJ1-1; 7 bases line up with TRBD1. The CDR3 consists of 13 residues. Germline values: CDR1 SEHNR, CDR2 FQNEAQ (reference sequence). Trimming took 6 bases from V and 4 from J; bases not matched to a gene: 5. The CDR3, as DNA: TGTGCCAGCAGGCCACAGGGGAGCACTGAAGCTTTCTTT. Encoded protein: CASRPQGSTEAFF.

The V and J genes are TRBV11-2 and TRBJ2-1; 7 nucleotides align to TRBD2. The germline CDR1 and CDR2 sequences are SGHAT and FQNNGV. The V gene end was trimmed by 5 bases and the J gene end by 6 bases; junction bases not matched to a gene: 7. The CDR3 covers 14 residues. The CDR3 coding sequence is TGTGCCAGCAGCCCAGCGGGACTAACCAATGAGCAGTTCTTC. Encoded protein: CASSPAGLTNEQFF.

This clonotype showed up just once. The gene calls are TRBV7-2 and TRBJ2-5; D is perhaps TRBD1 (5 bases). The germline V and J ends were trimmed by 4 bases and 0 bases, with 15 bases remaining between them. The germline V gene has CDR1 SGHTA and CDR2 FQGNSA. CDR3 length: 16 amino acids. CDR3 loop: CASSYRQRPYQETQYF. DNA for the CDR3: TGTGCCAGCAGCTACAGACAGCGACCTTACCAAGAGACCCAGTACTTC. The variable domain in full, completed from reference TRBV7-2 and TRBJ2-5, reads GAGVSQSPSNKVTEKGKDVELRCDPISGHTALYWYRQSLGQGLEFLIYFQGNSAPDKSGLPSDRFSAERTGGSVSTLTIQRTQQEDSAVYLCASSYRQRPYQETQYFGPGTRLLVL.

The chain carries TRBV4-1 and TRBJ2-2; 11 bases fit TRBD1. The CDR3 has 16 residues. Germline values: CDR1 MGHRA, CDR2 YSYEKL. V shed 4 bases, J shed 4 bases, and the junction held 5 bases outside the gene matches. This CDR3 is CASSRGQGAGTGELFF. For the CDR3, the DNA is TGCGCCAGCAGCCGCGGACAGGGGGCGGGCACCGGGGAGCTGTTTTTT.

This sequence joins TRBV7-9 and TRBJ1-6; D is undetermined. Trimming took 1 base from V and 10 from J, leaving 11 bases between them. The V gene's germline CDR1 is SEHNR and CDR2 FQNEAQ (reference sequence). This CDR3 is 14 amino acids long. Here the CDR3 DNA reads TGTGCCAGCAGCTTAGATGGGCCAGTCTCACCCCTCCACTTT. Its translation: CASSLDGPVSPLHF.

Points on this clonotype: At one of its ends the junction is not consistent with the germline gene, which may arise from a read error. The rearrangement uses TRBV7-7 and TRBJ2-5, with D tentatively TRBD1 (6 bases). The CDR3 runs 15 residues. Germline CDR1 is SSHAT and CDR2 is FNYEAQ (reference sequence). This chain's CDR3 is CASSLATGFQETQDF. CDR3 sequence (DNA): TGTGCCAGCAGCTTAGCCACAGGGTTTCAAGAGACCCAGGACTTC.

A few counts support this clonotype. The chain combines TRBV5-1 with TRBJ2-1; possibly TRBD1 or TRBD2 for D (5 bases each). The germline CDR1 and CDR2 sequences are SGHRS and YFSETQ. The CDR3 contains 18 residues. The V gene lost 0 bases and the J gene lost 10 bases, with 26 bases spanning the gap. The CDR3 reads CASSLEGMRAGKFSEQFF. DNA for the CDR3: TGCGCCAGCAGCTTGGAAGGGATGCGGGCAGGGAAATTCTCGGAGCAGTTCTTC.

The chain is built from TRBV12-3 or TRBV12-4 and TRBJ2-7, with D unresolved. V was clipped by 4 bases and J by 6 bases, with 13 bases between them. This CDR3 is built from 13 residues. The CDR3 nucleotides are TGTGCCAGCAGTTGGCAACGGTCGGGCGAGCAGTACTTC. Its protein product is CASSWQRSGEQYF.

This chain links TRBV20-1 with TRBJ2-7; possibly TRBD1 or TRBD2 for D (5 bases each). Germline CDR1 reads DFQATT; CDR2 reads SNEGSKA (reference sequence). Trimming stripped 0 bases from V and 9 bases from J, with 21 bases between. The CDR3 runs to 15 residues. CDR3 bases: TGCAGTGCTAGAGATACGAATGAGGGGTACGATCGGCAGTACTTC. This gives the protein CSARDTNEGYDRQYF.

The chain carries TRBV18 and TRBJ2-1, with TRBD1 matching over 10 bases. The V gene end was trimmed by 3 bases and the J gene end by 6 bases; junction bases not matched to a gene: 2. The CDR3 is 14 amino acids. Per germline, CDR1 KGHSH and CDR2 LQKENI. CDR3 bases: TGTGCCAGCTCACCGGGACAGGGGAGCAATGAGCAGTTCTTC. Amino acids: CASSPGQGSNEQFF.

J is TRBJ2-3 and V is TRBV9, with 11 bases fitting TRBD2. CDR1 SGDLS and CDR2 YYNGEE come from the germline V gene. The CDR3 is 15 amino acids. J was trimmed by 2 bases and V by 2 bases; bases with no gene match: 1. CDR3 in DNA: TGTGCCAGCAGCGTGACTAGCGGGGTCACAGATACGCAGTATTTT. This encodes CASSVTSGVTDTQYF.

The J gene is TRBJ2-4, the V gene TRBV5-6; D possibly corresponds to TRBD1 (6 bases). The end of the DNA is better explained by TRBJ2-5, so the J call may be wrong. The CDR3 length is 14 residues. Germline V gene sequence: CDR1 SGHDT, CDR2 YYEEEE. CDR3 protein: CASSFGQHQETQYF. The DNA for the CDR3 is TGTGCCAGCAGCTTCGGACAGCACCAAGAGACCCAGTACTTC.

The V gene is TRBV20-1, the J gene TRBJ2-7; tentative D call: TRBD2 (5 bases). The CDR3 consists of 15 residues. Germline CDR1 reads DFQATT; CDR2 reads SNEGSKA (reference sequence). Trimming shortened V by 0 bases and J by 6 bases, and 18 bases separated the two germline ends. The DNA for the CDR3 is TGCAGTGCTAGAGACCGCCCAACGGGGTCGAGCGAGCAGTACTTC. Its translation is CSARDRPTGSSEQYF.

The chain recombines TRBV11-2 with TRBJ2-3; possible D gene TRBD2, 5 bases. Trimming took off 1 base at V and 5 bases at J, with 10 bases between the two ends. CDR3 length equals 14 residues. The germline gives CDR1 SGHAT, CDR2 FQNNGV. The CDR3 sequence is CASSLGGEGDTQYF. Written as DNA, the CDR3 is TGTGCCAGCAGCTTAGGGGGAGAGGGAGATACGCAGTATTTT. The whole variable domain, remainder taken from reference TRBV11-2 and TRBJ2-3, is EAGVAQSPRYKIIEKRQSVAFWCNPISGHATLYWYQQILGQGPKLLIQFQNNGVVDDSQLPKDRFSAERLKGVDSTLKIQPAKLEDSAVYLCASSLGGEGDTQYFGPGTRLTVL.

This clonotype came up a few times. The chain couples TRBV5-8 to TRBJ2-6; D is unresolved. Per germline, CDR1 SGHTS and CDR2 YDEGEE. V was clipped by 5 bases and J by 0 bases, with 15 bases between them. CDR3 length equals 17 residues. Here the CDR3 reads CASRAIDGFSGANVLTF. CDR3 in DNA: TGTGCCAGCAGGGCGATAGACGGTTTCTCTGGGGCCAACGTCCTGACTTTC. The full variable domain, with the rest looked up from reference TRBV5-8 and TRBJ2-6, is EAGVTQSPTHLIKTRGQQATLRCSPISGHTSVYWYQQALGLGLQFLLWYDEGEERNRGNFPPRFSGRQFPNYSSELNVNALELEDSALYLCASRAIDGFSGANVLTFGAGSRLTVL.

About this clonotype itself: The conserved closing phenylalanine or tryptophan is absent in this CDR3, likely reflecting a read error. The V and J genes are TRBV24-1 and TRBJ2-3; 9 bases fit TRBD1. The V gene's germline CDR1 is KGHDR and CDR2 SFDVKD. This CDR3 region has 15 residues. J gave up 6 bases and V 4 bases, and 7 bases lay outside the gene matches. CDR3 loop: CATSEYGTGRDTQYY. CDR3 nucleotides: TGTGCCACCAGTGAATACGGGACAGGGAGGGATACGCAGTATTAT.

The gene calls are TRBV20-1 and TRBJ2-1, with 8 bases that match TRBD2. CDR1 is DFQATT, CDR2 SNEGSKA, per germline (reference sequence). This CDR3 contains 14 residues. With 1 base clipped from V and 6 bases from J, the junction kept 5 bases outside the gene matches. The CDR3 is CSARAGGSFNEQFF. CDR3 nucleotides: TGCAGTGCTAGAGCGGGAGGGTCTTTCAATGAGCAGTTCTTC.

The CDR3 is CASSLEGPNPYEQYF. For the CDR3, the DNA is TGTGCCAGCAGCTTAGAGGGGCCTAACCCCTACGAGCAGTACTTC. The V gene is TRBV11-2, the J gene TRBJ2-7; TRBD1 might be the D (5 bases). V was trimmed by 0 bases and J by 2 bases, leaving 11 bases between them. The CDR3 extends over 15 amino acids. Germline CDR1 and CDR2: SGHAT and FQNNGV.

The gene calls are TRBV4-3 and TRBJ2-7; D may be TRBD1 (6 bases). The V gene lost 0 bases and the J gene lost 0 bases, with 21 bases spanning the gap. This CDR3 region has 19 residues. Germline loops: CDR1 LGHNA, CDR2 YSLEER. The CDR3 protein is CASSQDRLQSVGASYEQYF. CDR3 in DNA: TGCGCCAGCAGCCAAGACCGATTACAGTCCGTGGGGGCCTCCTACGAGCAGTACTTC.

This clonotype has just a few counts. The junction departs from the called germline gene at one end, perhaps through a read error. The V call is TRBV4-3, the J call TRBJ2-3, with TRBD1 as a possible D gene (5 bases). This CDR3 comprises 16 residues. Germline assignment: CDR1 LGHNA and CDR2 YSLEER. CDR3 nucleotides: TGCGCCAGCAACCAAGGGGCAGGGATGAGCACAGATACGCAGTATTTT. It encodes CASNQGAGMSTDTQYF.

The chain has TRBV6-4 and TRBJ1-5, with D maybe TRBD1 (5 bases). Germline lookup yields CDR1 MRHNA and CDR2 SNTAGT. CDR3 length: 13 amino acids. Trimming removed 4 bases at V and 1 base at J, with 5 bases between. The DNA for the CDR3 is TGTGCCAGCAGTGGGGGGAGCAATCAGCCCCAGCATTTT. Amino acid sequence: CASSGGSNQPQHF.

This clonotype occurred a few times. This sequence joins TRBV20-1 and TRBJ1-4, with D hard to call. CDR3 length equals 14 residues. Germline-derived CDR1 and CDR2 are DFQATT and SNEGSKA (reference sequence). The V and J ends lost 1 base and 5 bases respectively, with 11 bases between them. CDR3 in amino acids: CSARATGINEKLFF. The CDR3 DNA is TGCAGTGCTAGAGCCACCGGGATAAATGAAAAACTGTTTTTT.

This clonotype has a count of ten or more. The chain links TRBV7-2 to TRBJ2-5; a weak D match, TRBD2 (7 bases). The V gene lost 3 bases and the J gene lost 5 bases, with 10 bases spanning the gap. The CDR3 covers 13 residues. CDR1 and CDR2 from the germline V gene are SGHTA and FQGNSA. The CDR3 DNA is TGTGCCAGCAGCTTCAGGGGAGGGGAGACCCAGTACTTC. The encoded protein is CASSFRGGETQYF.

This clonotype was recorded a few times. The chain combines TRBV4-1 with TRBJ1-2; tentative D call: TRBD1 (5 bases). V lost 0 bases, J lost 7 bases, and 21 bases lay in between. The CDR3 runs to 17 residues. Germline V lookup: CDR1 MGHRA, CDR2 YSYEKL. The CDR3 here is CASSQESTVLTAGGYTF. DNA of the CDR3: TGCGCCAGCAGCCAAGAGTCGACAGTCCTTACCGCTGGTGGCTACACCTTC.

This clonotype has a handful of counts. This chain links TRBV9 with TRBJ2-1; 9 positions match TRBD2. Losses at the gene ends were 0 bases for V and 3 bases for J; bases not matched to a gene: 1. The CDR3 has 15 amino acids. Germline V gene sequence: CDR1 SGDLS, CDR2 YYNGEE. The CDR3 bases are TGTGCCAGCAGCGTAGGGACTAGCGACTACAATGAGCAGTTCTTC. It is translated as CASSVGTSDYNEQFF.

The V gene is TRBV10-2, the J gene TRBJ2-3; D may be TRBD2 (6 bases). This CDR3 has 14 amino acids. Germline V lookup: CDR1 WSHSY, CDR2 SAAADI. Between the trimmed V and J ends, which lost 7 bases and 4 bases, there was a span of 15 bases. CDR3 in amino acids: CASTSGGEADTQYF. CDR3 nucleotide sequence: TGCGCCAGCACCTCAGGAGGGGAAGCAGATACGCAGTATTTT.

This rearrangement joins TRBV7-2 to TRBJ1-1; TRBD1 agrees at 8 bases. The germline V gene has CDR1 SGHTA and CDR2 FQGNSA. The CDR3 covers 15 residues. J gave up 4 bases and V 5 bases, and 9 bases lay outside the gene matches. The chain's CDR3 is CASSQEGTGLTEAFF. As DNA, the CDR3 is TGTGCCAGCAGCCAGGAAGGGACAGGACTCACTGAAGCTTTCTTT.

In this sample, this clonotype turned up a few times. This chain uses TRBV4-3 with TRBJ2-4, with D tentatively TRBD2 (5 bases). CDR3 length equals 14 residues. V dropped 0 bases and J dropped 6 bases, with 9 bases sitting between them. Germline CDR1 reads LGHNA; CDR2 reads YSLEER. The CDR3 DNA follows: TGCGCCAGCAGCCAAGAAGAGGGCAGAAACATTCAGTACTTC. It translates to CASSQEEGRNIQYF.